Below are 9 T cell receptor beta chains sequenced from a single sample in a study of T-cell memory formation after mild COVID-19. Each CDR3 protein gets one entry after TCRdb re-called the 5' RACE reads with MiXCR. The data contain 300,000 to 400,000 distinct CDR3 sequences, about 13% of them singletons. Sequencing used PBMCs or a T cell subset sorted from them (not recorded which). The receptors shown here come from a man aged 18 to 29 who had mild COVID-19 (a few samples of this study predate the infection). Cell type and time point are not known.

CDR3 loop: CASSQTPSGNTIYF. Here the CDR3 DNA reads TGTGCCAGCAGCCAGACACCTTCTGGAAACACCATATATTTT. This chain connects TRBV3-1 to TRBJ1-3; D is ambiguous. Germline assignment: CDR1 LGHDT and CDR2 YNNKEL (reference sequence). The CDR3 has 14 amino acids. V lost 3 bases and J lost 1, with 7 bases in between.

V usage is TRBV5-1 and J usage is TRBJ1-5, with D perhaps TRBD1 (6 bases). Deletions cut 4 bases from V and 6 bases from J, with 14 bases between. CDR3 length equals 14 residues. Germline V gene lookup returns CDR1 SGHRS and CDR2 YFSETQ. The CDR3 protein is CASSRGEGSQPQHF. The CDR3 bases are TGCGCCAGCAGCAGGGGGGAAGGGAGTCAGCCCCAGCATTTT. The full variable domain, in which reference TRBV5-1 and TRBJ1-5 provide the parts outside the CDR3, is KAGVTQTPRYLIKTRGQQVTLSCSPISGHRSVSWYQQTPGQGLQFLFEYFSETQRNKGNFPGRFSGRQFSNSRSEMNVSTLELGDSALYLCASSRGEGSQPQHFGDGTRLSIL.

Many counts were recorded for this clonotype. The V gene is TRBV7-6, the J gene TRBJ1-4, with D possibly matching TRBD1 (6 bases). The CDR3 is made up of 14 amino acids. Germline V CDR1 and CDR2: SGHVS, FNYEAQ. V was cut by 5 bases and J by 4 bases, with 11 bases left in between. Written as DNA, the CDR3 is TGTGCCAGCAGCCCAGGACAGCTTAATGAAAAACTGTTTTTT. Translating it yields CASSPGQLNEKLFF.

This clonotype turned up a few times. This chain uses TRBV20-1 with TRBJ2-7; 8 nucleotides align to TRBD1. The ends lost 6 bases at V and 0 bases at J; junction bases unmatched: 10. Germline loops: CDR1 DFQATT, CDR2 SNEGSKA (reference sequence). This CDR3 spans 15 amino acids. The CDR3 DNA follows: TGCAGTGCCTCTGACCGGGACAGGAGCTCCTACGAGCAGTACTTC. This encodes CSASDRDRSSYEQYF.

In its sample, this clonotype was seen many times. V gene TRBV12-3 or TRBV12-4 combines with J gene TRBJ2-7; 8 bases agree with TRBD2. V lost 5 bases and J lost 0; bases outside the gene matches: 6. The CDR3 extends over 15 amino acids. The CDR3 DNA reads TGTGCCAGCAGTGTTAGCGGGGATAGCTCCTACGAGCAGTACTTC. Translating gives CASSVSGDSSYEQYF.

This chain connects TRBV19 to TRBJ1-1; D is undetermined. Germline V gives CDR1 LNHDA, CDR2 SQIVND (reference sequence). The CDR3 totals 9 residues. The V gene lost 7 bases and the J gene lost 3 bases, with 0 bases spanning the gap. Here the CDR3 DNA reads TGTGCCAGTAACACTGAAGCTTTCTTT. Translated: CASNTEAFF.

The V and J genes are TRBV18 and TRBJ2-3, with D uncertain. Deletions cut 2 bases from V and 4 bases from J, with 7 bases between. CDR3 size: 13 residues. Per the germline V gene, CDR1 is KGHSH and CDR2 is LQKENI. The CDR3 DNA is TGTGCCAGCTCACCATACTCCGCAGATACGCAGTATTTT. It encodes CASSPYSADTQYF. Drawing the rest from reference TRBV18 and TRBJ2-3, the complete variable domain is NAGVMQNPRHLVRRRGQEARLRCSPMKGHSHVYWYRQLPEEGLKFMVYLQKENIIDESGMPKERFSAEFPKEGPSILRIQQVVRGDSAAYFCASSPYSADTQYFGPGTRLTVL.

The chain recombines TRBV5-1 with TRBJ1-2; 8 bases map to TRBD1. Germline V gene lookup returns CDR1 SGHRS and CDR2 YFSETQ. Unmatched junction bases numbered 9, after V lost 1 base and J lost 7 bases. The CDR3 runs to 15 residues. CDR3 sequence (DNA): TGCGCCAGCAGCTTGTCTACAGGGGGAACGGTTGGCTACACCTTC. Its protein is CASSLSTGGTVGYTF. Based on the CDR3 plus reference TRBV5-1 and TRBJ1-2, the full variable domain is KAGVTQTPRYLIKTRGQQVTLSCSPISGHRSVSWYQQTPGQGLQFLFEYFSETQRNKGNFPGRFSGRQFSNSRSEMNVSTLELGDSALYLCASSLSTGGTVGYTFGSGTRLTVV.

The chain recombines TRBV29-1 with TRBJ1-2; 8 positions match TRBD1. The CDR3 runs 12 residues. Germline V gene data show CDR1 as SQVTM and CDR2 as ANQGSEA. V shed 6 bases, J shed 2 bases, and the junction held 2 bases outside the gene matches. The CDR3: CSVTGGNYGYTF. CDR3 in DNA: TGCAGCGTCACAGGGGGGAACTATGGCTACACCTTC.